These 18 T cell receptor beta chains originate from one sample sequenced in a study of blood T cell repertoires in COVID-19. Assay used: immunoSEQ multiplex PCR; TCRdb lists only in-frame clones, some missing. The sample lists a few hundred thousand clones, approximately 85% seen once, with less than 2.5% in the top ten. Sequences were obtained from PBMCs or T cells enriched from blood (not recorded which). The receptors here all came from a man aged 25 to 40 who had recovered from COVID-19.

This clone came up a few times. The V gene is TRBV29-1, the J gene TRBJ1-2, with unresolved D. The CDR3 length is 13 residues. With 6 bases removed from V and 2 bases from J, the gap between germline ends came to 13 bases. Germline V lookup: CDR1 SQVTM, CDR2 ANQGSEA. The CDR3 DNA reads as TGCAGCGTCACACAGAGCCTGAACTATGGCTACACCTTC. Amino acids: CSVTQSLNYGYTF.

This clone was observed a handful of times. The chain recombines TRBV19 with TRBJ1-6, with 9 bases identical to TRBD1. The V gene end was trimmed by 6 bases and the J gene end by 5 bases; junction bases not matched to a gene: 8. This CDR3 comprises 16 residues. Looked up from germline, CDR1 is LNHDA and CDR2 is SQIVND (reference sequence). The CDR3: CASRLQGAIHNSPLHF. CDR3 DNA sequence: TGTGCCAGTAGGCTACAGGGGGCCATTCATAATTCACCCCTCCACTTT. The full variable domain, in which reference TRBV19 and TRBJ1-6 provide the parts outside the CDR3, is DGGITQSPKYLFRKEGQNVTLSCEQNLNHDAMYWYRQDPGQGLRLIYYSQIVNDFQKGDIAEGYSVSREKKESFPLTVTSAQKNPTAFYLCASRLQGAIHNSPLHFGNGTRLTVT.

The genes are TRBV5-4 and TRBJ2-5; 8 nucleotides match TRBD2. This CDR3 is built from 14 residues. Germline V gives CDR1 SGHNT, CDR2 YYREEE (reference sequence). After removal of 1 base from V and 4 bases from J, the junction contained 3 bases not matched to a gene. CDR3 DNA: TGTGCCAGCAGCTTGCGGGGGGGGTCAGAGACCCAGTACTTC. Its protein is CASSLRGGSETQYF. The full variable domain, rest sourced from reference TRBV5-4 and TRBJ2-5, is ETGVTQSPTHLIKTRGQQVTLRCSSQSGHNTVSWYQQALGQGPQFIFQYYREEENGRGNFPPRFSGLQFPNYSSELNVNALELDDSALYLCASSLRGGSETQYFGPGTRLLVL.

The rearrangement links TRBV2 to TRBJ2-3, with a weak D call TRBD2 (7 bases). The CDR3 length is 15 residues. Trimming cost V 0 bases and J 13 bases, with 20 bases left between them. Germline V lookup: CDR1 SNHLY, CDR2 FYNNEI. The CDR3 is CASSEARGGAAFEYF. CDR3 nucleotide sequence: TGTGCCAGCAGTGAAGCGCGAGGGGGGGCGGCTTTCGAGTATTTT.

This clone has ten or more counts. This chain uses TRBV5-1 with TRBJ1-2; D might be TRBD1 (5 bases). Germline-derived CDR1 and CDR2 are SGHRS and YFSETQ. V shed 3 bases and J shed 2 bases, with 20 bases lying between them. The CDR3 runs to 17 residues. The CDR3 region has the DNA TGCGCCAGCAGCTCCTTGGGGGGAGAACGCCTGAACTATGGCTACACCTTC. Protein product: CASSSLGGERLNYGYTF.

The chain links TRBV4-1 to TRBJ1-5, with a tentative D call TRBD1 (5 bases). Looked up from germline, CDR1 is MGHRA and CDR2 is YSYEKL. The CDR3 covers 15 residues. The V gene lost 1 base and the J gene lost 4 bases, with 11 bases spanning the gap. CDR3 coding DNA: TGCGCCAGCAGCCAAGTCGGGGGGGAAAATCAGCCCCAGCATTTT. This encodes CASSQVGGENQPQHF.

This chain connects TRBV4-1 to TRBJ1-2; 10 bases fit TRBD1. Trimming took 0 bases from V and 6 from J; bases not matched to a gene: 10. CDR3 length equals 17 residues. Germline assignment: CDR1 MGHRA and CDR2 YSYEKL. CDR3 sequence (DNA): TGCGCCAGCAGCCAAGATTGGGGACAGGGGACTTTCAATGGCTACACCTTC. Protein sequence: CASSQDWGQGTFNGYTF.

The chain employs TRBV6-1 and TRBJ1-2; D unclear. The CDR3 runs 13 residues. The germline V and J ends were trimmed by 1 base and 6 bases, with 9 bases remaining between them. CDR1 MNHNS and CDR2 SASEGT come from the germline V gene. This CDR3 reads CASSEDPSNGYTF. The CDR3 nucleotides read TGTGCCAGCAGTGAAGACCCAAGCAATGGCTACACCTTC.

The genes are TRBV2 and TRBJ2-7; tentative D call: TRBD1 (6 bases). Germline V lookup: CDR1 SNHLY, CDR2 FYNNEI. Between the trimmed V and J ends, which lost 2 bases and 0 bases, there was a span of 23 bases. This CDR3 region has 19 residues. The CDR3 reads CASSEYEWDTGPPSYEQYF. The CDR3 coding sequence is TGTGCCAGCAGTGAATATGAGTGGGACACGGGTCCCCCCTCCTACGAGCAGTACTTC.

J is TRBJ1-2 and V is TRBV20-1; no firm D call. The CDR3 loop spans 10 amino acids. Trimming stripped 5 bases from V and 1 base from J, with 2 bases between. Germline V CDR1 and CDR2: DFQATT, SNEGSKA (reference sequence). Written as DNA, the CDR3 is TGCAGTGCTTATAACTATGGCTACACCTTC. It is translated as CSAYNYGYTF.

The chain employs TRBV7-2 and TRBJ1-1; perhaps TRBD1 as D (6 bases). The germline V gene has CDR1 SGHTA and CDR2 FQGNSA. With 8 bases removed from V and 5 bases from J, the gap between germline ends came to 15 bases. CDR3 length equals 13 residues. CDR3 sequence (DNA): TGTGCCAGCTCAACAGGGAGAGAAACTGAAGCTTTCTTT. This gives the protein CASSTGRETEAFF.

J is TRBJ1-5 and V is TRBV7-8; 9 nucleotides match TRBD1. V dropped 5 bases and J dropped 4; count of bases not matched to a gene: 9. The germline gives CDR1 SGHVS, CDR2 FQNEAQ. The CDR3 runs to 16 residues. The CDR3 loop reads CASSQSGQGWNQPQHF. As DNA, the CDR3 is TGTGCCAGCAGCCAATCCGGACAGGGGTGGAATCAGCCCCAGCATTTT.

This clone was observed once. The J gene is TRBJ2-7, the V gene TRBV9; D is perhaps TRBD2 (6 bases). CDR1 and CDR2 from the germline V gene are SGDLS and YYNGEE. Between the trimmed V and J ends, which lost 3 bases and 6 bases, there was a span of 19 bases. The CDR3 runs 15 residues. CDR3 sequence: CASSGGPGDSSEQYF. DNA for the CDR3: TGTGCCAGCAGCGGAGGACCCGGGGACTCAAGCGAGCAGTACTTC.

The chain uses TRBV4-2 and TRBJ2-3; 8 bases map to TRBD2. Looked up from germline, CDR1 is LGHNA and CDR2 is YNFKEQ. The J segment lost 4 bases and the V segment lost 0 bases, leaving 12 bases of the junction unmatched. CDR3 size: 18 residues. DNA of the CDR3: TGTGCCAGCAGCCAAGATAGGGCGCGGGGGGCCGGATCAGATACGCAGTATTTT. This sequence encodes CASSQDRARGAGSDTQYF.

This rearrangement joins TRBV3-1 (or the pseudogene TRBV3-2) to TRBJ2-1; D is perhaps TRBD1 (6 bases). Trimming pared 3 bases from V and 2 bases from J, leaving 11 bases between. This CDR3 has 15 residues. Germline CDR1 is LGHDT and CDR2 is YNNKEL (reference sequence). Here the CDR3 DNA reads TGTGCCAGCAGCCAGGACAGTTTGCCCTACAATGAGCAGTTCTTC. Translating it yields CASSQDSLPYNEQFF.

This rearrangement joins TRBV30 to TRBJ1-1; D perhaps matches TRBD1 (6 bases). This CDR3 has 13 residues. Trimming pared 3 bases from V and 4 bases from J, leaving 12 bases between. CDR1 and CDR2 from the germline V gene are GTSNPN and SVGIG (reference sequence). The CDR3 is CAWSLGGATEAFF. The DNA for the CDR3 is TGTGCCTGGAGCCTGGGGGGGGCCACTGAAGCTTTCTTT.

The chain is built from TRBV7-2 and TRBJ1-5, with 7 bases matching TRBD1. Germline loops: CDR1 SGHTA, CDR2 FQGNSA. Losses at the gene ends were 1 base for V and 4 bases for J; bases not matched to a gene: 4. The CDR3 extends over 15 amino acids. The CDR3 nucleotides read TGTGCCAGCAGCTTAGTGGGGACAGAGAATCAGCCCCAGCATTTT. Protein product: CASSLVGTENQPQHF.

CDR3 nucleotides: TGTGCCATCAGTGAGCCGGGGACAGGGGGCGCGTTAAGCGAAAAACTGTTTTTT. Protein: CAISEPGTGGALSEKLFF. The chain links TRBV10-3 to TRBJ1-4, with 12 bases identical to TRBD1. The germline V gene encodes CDR1 ENHRY and CDR2 SYGVKD. The CDR3 has 18 residues. The V and J ends lost 2 bases and 8 bases, in that order; junction bases with no gene match: 12.